This T cell receptor (beta chain) was identified during a study of shared clonotypes between healthy human individuals (dated by TCRdb to about 2020). In terms of the full investigation: The cohort included three men and a couple of women between 18 and 49 years of age. For each donor, three plates each were used for CD4 naive and CD4 memory, two plates were used for CD8 naive, and one plate was used for CD8 memory. Blood TCR repertoires of about 5 healthy adults were deeply sequenced to estimate repertoire size and the extent of clonotype sharing between individuals. Libraries were prepared and TCR repertoires were sequenced by different laboratories using diverse techniques, in order to increase sequencing depth and limit assay-specific biases. Leukapheresis yielded between about 0.9 and 9 billion PBMCs per donor. Findings and caveats that apply to the study as a whole: Based on pairwise subsampling, the degree of clonotype sharing among donors was expected to be affected by sequencing depth. About 5% of naive CD4, around 3.5% of naive CD8, roughly 2.5% of memory CD4, and roughly 0.4% of memory CD8 clonotypes were shared across several donors. Higher generation probabilities were observed for clonotypes shared by all four sorted-subset donors than for non-shared clonotypes. Even with the large sequencing depth, rarefaction of the sorted-subset datasets indicated that sequencing was incomplete. Estimated clonotype richness was generally larger for naive than for memory subsets. Because the study included a small number of donors, the genetic and exposure-history diversity represented was limited. Sampling was restricted to blood, and TCR repertoires in tissues likely differ from the TCR repertoires found in blood.

The donors were healthy, HIV-negative adults who had no recently reported acute infections or vaccinations. Every donor was a Caucasian adult living in Nashville, Tennessee, USA. CD4+ T cells were enriched through magnetic negative selection, after which naive cells were positively selected on CD45RA and the remaining negative fraction served as the memory subset. Blood was obtained by leukapheresis, after which PBMCs were separated by Ficoll-Histopaque density gradient centrifugation and cryopreserved in liquid nitrogen vapor phase. Analytical flow cytometry was used to check the purity and quantity of every magnetically sorted T cell population. From each sorted fraction, genomic DNA was isolated and quantified by UV absorbance on a Nanodrop 2000c. A word on this clone: Its antigen remains undetermined. Mismatch with germline at one junction end may stem from a read error. Other DNA sequences from this sample encode an identical CDR3 as well.

The CDR3 has 15 amino acids, counting the end cysteine and phenylalanine. Here the CDR3 DNA is all that survives: 45 bases in frame from base 1. From a lookup of the germline V gene, CDR1 and CDR2 are SGHDT and YYEEEE. Using the deep immunoSEQ assay, multiplex PCR amplified TCR CDR3 regions from genomic DNA. Extracted genomic DNA from each cell subset was spread evenly across all wells of several immunoSEQ 96-well plates, with each plate serving as a replicate. For sorted subsets, around 200 ng genomic DNA, equal to some 30,000 T cell genomes, was loaded into each replicate PCR. Purified libraries were quantified with a Qubit 3.0 fluorometer, sized on a Bioanalyzer 2100, and re-quantified with the KAPA Library Quantification kit. A separate single-read 150-cycle Illumina NextSeq 550 flow cell was used to sequence each immunoSEQ 96-well plate. Per the source publication's procedure: The immunoSEQ output contained only junctional sequences without quality scores, so filtering could not match that applied to full-length reads. To assign V/J genes and CDR3, sequences were annotated against IMGT germline references using PyIR, a Python wrapper for IgBLAST v1.9. Reads with weak V/J assignments (E-value above 1e-6), missing CDR3, stop codons, out-of-frame junctions, or ambiguous translated residues were removed. V3J clonotypes were defined by identical inferred V gene, J gene, and CDR3 amino acid sequence. Percentage overlap between repertoires was calculated by dividing the number of shared unique clonotypes by the size of the smaller repertoire. Three approaches were used to assess repertoire richness: RTK rarefaction, the Chao1 estimator, and Recon v2.1 estimates of unobserved clonotypes. OLGA was used to compute generation probabilities for all TCRbeta clonotypes that the gDNA method yielded from a few donors. Sourced from immuneACCESS, this table was stored by TCRdb with only in-frame sequences that have V and J called. A share of the clones is absent; for the studies checked, an unresolved V gene accounts for under half, and the remainder has no known explanation. That table supplies the V and J calls and clone size; D and trimming were determined from the DNA. This sample holds 2 million or so clones; 90% to 95% were observed only once. The ten largest make up more than 0.1% of the sample.

Specimen: naive CD4+ T cells sorted from blood. The intended sense of this specimen's cell subset or site label: CD45RA+ positively selected. Recombination connected TRBV5-6 to TRBJ1-1, with a weak D call of TRBD1 (5 bases match). This receptor was identified in a man between 18 and 29 years old in good health. The CDR3 has the sequence CASGSRRGMNTEAFF. The DNA is TGTGCCAGCGGCTCCAGACGGGGGATGAACACCGAAGCTTTCTTT.